This T cell receptor beta chain stems from a study of T cells in Graves' hyperthyroidism and ophthalmopathy. At the level of the study: Peripheral blood sampling occurred at initial diagnosis, before any treatment.

Researchers defined stable Graves' hyperthyroidism as no ophthalmopathy progression within 18 months. The V segment lost 5 bases and the J segment 3 bases; nucleotides outside the gene matches: 2. Per germline, CDR1 LGHDT and CDR2 YNNKEL (reference sequence). CDR3 length: 14 residues. Template material for amplifying TCR beta CDR3 regions consisted of RNA transcripts. HTBI primers were the set used in a first-round RT-PCR of the TCR CDR3. TCRdb reprocessed the multiplex PCR reads with MiXCR, giving one entry per CDR3 protein. Found here are some 270,000 distinct CDR3 sequences, approximately 15% of them singletons; the top ten hold 7.9%.

Sequencing used blood. The V and J genes are TRBV3-1 and TRBJ2-7, with TRBD2 matching 12 bases. The receptor comes from a woman aged 40 to 50 with Graves' hyperthyroidism. The CDR3 here is CASSGGLAGYEQYF. The DNA of the CDR3 is TGTGCCAGCAGCGGGGGACTAGCGGGCTACGAGCAGTACTTC.